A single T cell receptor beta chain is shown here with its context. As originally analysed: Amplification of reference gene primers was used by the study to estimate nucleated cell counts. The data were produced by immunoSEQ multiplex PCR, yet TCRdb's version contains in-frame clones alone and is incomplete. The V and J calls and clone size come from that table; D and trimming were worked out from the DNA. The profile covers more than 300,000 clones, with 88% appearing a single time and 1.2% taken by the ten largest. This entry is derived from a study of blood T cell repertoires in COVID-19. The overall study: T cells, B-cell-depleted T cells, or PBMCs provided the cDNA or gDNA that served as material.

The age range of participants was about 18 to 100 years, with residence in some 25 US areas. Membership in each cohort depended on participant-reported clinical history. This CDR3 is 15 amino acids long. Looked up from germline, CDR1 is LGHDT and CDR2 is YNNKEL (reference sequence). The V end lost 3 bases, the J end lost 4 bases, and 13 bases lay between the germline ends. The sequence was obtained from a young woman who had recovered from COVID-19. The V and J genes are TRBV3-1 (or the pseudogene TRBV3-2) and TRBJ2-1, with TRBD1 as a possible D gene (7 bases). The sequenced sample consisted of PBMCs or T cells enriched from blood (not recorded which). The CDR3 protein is CASSQRGTVYNEQFF. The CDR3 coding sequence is TGTGCCAGCAGCCAGCGCGGGACAGTTTACAATGAGCAGTTCTTC.